The 10 T cell receptor beta chains below all came from one sample that was sequenced in a study of cytomegalovirus exposure and HLA in healthy donors. Using immunoSEQ multiplex PCR, the repertoire was profiled, and TCRdb retains in-frame clones only, with some absent. The data contain about 140,000 clones, around 85% of them seen just once; the ten biggest clones take up just under 3%. Input material: PBMCs. Source of these receptors: a man younger than 35 in good health and CMV-seronegative.

The chain recombines TRBV5-1 with TRBJ1-6; TRBD1 agrees at 9 bases. The CDR3 extends over 16 amino acids. V trimming: 0 bases; J trimming: 7 bases; junction bases outside the gene matches: 5. Germline V gene lookup returns CDR1 SGHRS and CDR2 YFSETQ. CDR3: CASSLVVGTGNSPLHF. In nucleotides, the CDR3 is TGCGCCAGCAGCTTGGTGGTGGGGACAGGGAATTCACCCCTCCACTTT.

The chain is built from TRBV15 and TRBJ2-2, with D unclear. Deletions cut 0 bases from V and 3 bases from J, with 5 bases between. Germline values: CDR1 LNHNV, CDR2 YYDKDF (reference sequence). The CDR3 has 14 residues. The CDR3 bases are TGTGCCACCAGCAGAGATCCAGACACCGGGGAGCTGTTTTTT. It encodes CATSRDPDTGELFF. The full variable domain, completed using reference TRBV15 and TRBJ2-2, is DAMVIQNPRYQVTQFGKPVTLSCSQTLNHNVMYWYQQKSSQAPKLLFHYYDKDFNNEADTPDNFQSRRPNTSFCFLDIRSPGLGDTAMYLCATSRDPDTGELFFGEGSRLTVL.

The genes are TRBV13 and TRBJ2-4; TRBD2 matches 15 bases. CDR1 and CDR2 from the germline V gene are PRHDT and FYEKMQ (reference sequence). The V gene end was trimmed by 4 bases and the J gene end by 0 bases; junction bases not matched to a gene: 7. The CDR3 totals 19 residues. In nucleotides, the CDR3 is TGTGCCAGCAGCTCGTGGACTAGCGGGGGGGTCTTAGCCAAAAACATTCAGTACTTC. As protein: CASSSWTSGGVLAKNIQYF.

V usage is TRBV5-5 and J usage is TRBJ2-7, with 14 positions matching TRBD2. This CDR3 comprises 16 residues. J was trimmed by 4 bases and V by 3 bases; bases with no gene match: 6. Per the germline V gene, CDR1 is SGHKS and CDR2 is YYEKEE (reference sequence). DNA of the CDR3: TGTGCCAGCAGCTGGGGACTAGCGGGAGATAGGTACGAGCAGTACTTC. Encoded protein: CASSWGLAGDRYEQYF. The full variable domain, rest sourced from reference TRBV5-5 and TRBJ2-7, is DAGVTQSPTHLIKTRGQQVTLRCSPISGHKSVSWYQQVLGQGPQFIFQYYEKEERGRGNFPDRFSARQFPNYSSELNVNALLLGDSALYLCASSWGLAGDRYEQYFGPGTRLTVT.

V gene TRBV7-8 combines with J gene TRBJ2-7; D might be TRBD2 (7 bases). The CDR3 contains 15 residues. Germline lookup yields CDR1 SGHVS and CDR2 FQNEAQ. Trimming removed 1 base at V and 2 bases at J, with 12 bases between. The CDR3 DNA reads as TGTGCCAGCAGCTTAGGGGGGGGGCGAACCTACGAGCAGTACTTC. Protein product: CASSLGGGRTYEQYF.

The V gene is TRBV18, the J gene TRBJ1-4; TRBD1 agrees at 7 bases. In germline, CDR1 is KGHSH, CDR2 LQKENI. The ends lost 3 bases at V and 10 bases at J; junction bases unmatched: 11. CDR3 length: 15 residues. Written as DNA, the CDR3 is TGTGCCAGCTCACCCGGGACAGATTCCCCTGGAAAACTGTTTTTT. Encoded protein: CASSPGTDSPGKLFF.

This chain links TRBV28 with TRBJ2-7; no definite D call. There are 15 residues in the CDR3. V dropped 3 bases and J dropped 3 bases, with 15 bases sitting between them. Per the germline V gene, CDR1 is MDHEN and CDR2 is SYDVKM. CDR3: CASSLLALEIYEQYF. Here the CDR3 DNA reads TGTGCCAGCAGTTTGCTGGCCCTAGAAATCTACGAGCAGTACTTC.

This clone was seen more than once but under ten times. The chain links TRBV25-1 to TRBJ2-7, with a tentative D call TRBD2 (5 bases). The V gene's germline CDR1 is MGHDK and CDR2 SYGVNS. The CDR3 totals 13 residues. V was clipped by 3 bases and J by 5 bases, with 11 bases between them. This chain's CDR3 is CASSEGSGNEQYF. CDR3 DNA: TGTGCCAGCAGTGAGGGTTCCGGGAACGAGCAGTACTTC.

The count of this clone is one. Here the CDR3 reads CASSYGTGINTEAFF. The CDR3 bases are TGTGCCAGCAGTTACGGGACAGGGATCAACACTGAAGCTTTCTTT. This chain links TRBV6-5 with TRBJ1-1, with 9 bases lining up with TRBD1. This CDR3 region has 15 residues. The V gene end was trimmed by 2 bases and the J gene end by 2 bases; junction bases not matched to a gene: 3. CDR1 and CDR2 (germline): MNHEY, SVGAGI.

This clone was seen only once. The V and J genes are TRBV2 and TRBJ2-3; 7 bases are shared with TRBD1. Unmatched junction bases numbered 11, after V lost 9 bases and J lost 2 bases. The germline V gene has CDR1 SNHLY and CDR2 FYNNEI. The CDR3 loop spans 15 amino acids. CDR3 nucleotides: TGTGCCAGTCGCCTTCGGGACAGTTTCACAGATACGCAGTATTTT. Its translation: CASRLRDSFTDTQYF.